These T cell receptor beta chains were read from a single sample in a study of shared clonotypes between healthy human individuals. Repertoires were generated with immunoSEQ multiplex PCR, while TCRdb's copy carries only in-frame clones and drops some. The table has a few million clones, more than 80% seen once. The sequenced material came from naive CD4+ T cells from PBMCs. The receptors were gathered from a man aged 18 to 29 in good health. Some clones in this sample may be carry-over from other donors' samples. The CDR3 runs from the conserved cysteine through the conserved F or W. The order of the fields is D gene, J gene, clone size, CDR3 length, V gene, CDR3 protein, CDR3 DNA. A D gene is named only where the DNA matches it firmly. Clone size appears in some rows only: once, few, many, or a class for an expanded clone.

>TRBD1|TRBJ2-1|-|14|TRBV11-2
CASSLLAGGNEQFF
TGTGCCAGCAGCCTTCTGGCAGGGGGCAATGAGCAGTTCTTC
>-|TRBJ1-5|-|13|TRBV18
CASSDGSNQPQHF
TGTGCCAGCTCGGACGGGAGCAATCAGCCCCAGCATTTT
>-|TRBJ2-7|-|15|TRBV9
CASSVDGSSSYEQYF
TGTGCCAGCAGCGTGGACGGGTCCTCCTCCTACGAGCAGTACTTC
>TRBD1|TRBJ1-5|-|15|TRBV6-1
CASSEWTGGPQPQHF
TGTGCCAGCAGTGAATGGACAGGGGGCCCTCAGCCCCAGCATTTT
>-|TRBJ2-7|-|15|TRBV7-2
CASSLGQRTLDEQYF
TGTGCCAGCAGCTTAGGACAGCGTACCCTCGACGAGCAGTACTTC
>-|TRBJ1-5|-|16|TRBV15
CATSRTRTPGNQPQHF
TGTGCCACCAGCAGGACCCGGACCCCTGGCAATCAGCCCCAGCATTTT
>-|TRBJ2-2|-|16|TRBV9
CASSVVGSANTGELFF
TGTGCCAGCAGCGTAGTCGGTAGCGCGAACACCGGGGAGCTGTTTTTT
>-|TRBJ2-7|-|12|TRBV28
CASSSGVGEQYF
TGTGCCAGCAGTTCAGGGGTAGGCGAGCAGTACTTC
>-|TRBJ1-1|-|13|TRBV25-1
CASRPPKNTEAFF
TGTGCCAGCAGACCACCTAAAAACACTGAAGCTTTCTTT
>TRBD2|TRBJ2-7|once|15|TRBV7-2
CASSFSGLASYEQYF
TGTGCCAGCAGCTTTTCGGGACTAGCGTCCTACGAGCAGTACTTC
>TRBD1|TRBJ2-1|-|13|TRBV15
CATSTDRGGEQFF
TGTGCCACCAGCACCGACAGGGGAGGTGAGCAGTTCTTC
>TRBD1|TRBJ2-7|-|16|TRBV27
CASALGLRTGANEQYF
TGTGCCAGCGCGCTGGGTCTTAGGACAGGGGCGAACGAGCAGTACTTC
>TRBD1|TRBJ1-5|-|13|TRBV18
CASSLDRDQPQHF
TGTGCCAGCTCATTGGACAGGGACCAGCCCCAGCATTTT
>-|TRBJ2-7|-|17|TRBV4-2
CASSQEGVVLGPYEQYF
TGTGCCAGCAGCCAAGAAGGGGTCGTCTTGGGACCCTACGAGCAGTACTTC
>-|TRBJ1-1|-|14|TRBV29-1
CSVDGRGFGTEAFF
TGCAGCGTTGATGGTCGGGGGTTCGGCACTGAAGCTTTCTTT
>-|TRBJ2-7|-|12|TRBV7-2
CASSLSGYEQYF
TGTGCCAGCAGCCTATCGGGCTACGAGCAGTACTTC
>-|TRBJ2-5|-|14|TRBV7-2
CASSYSGRQETQYF
TGTGCCAGCAGCTATTCCGGGCGGCAAGAGACCCAGTACTTC
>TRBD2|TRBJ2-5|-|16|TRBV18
CASSPRRAGGVETQYF
TGTGCCAGCTCACCAAGGCGCGCGGGAGGGGTGGAGACCCAGTACTTC
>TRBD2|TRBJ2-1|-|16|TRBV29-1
CSVEVSSSGSYNEQFF
TGCAGCGTTGAAGTATCCTCTAGCGGCTCCTACAATGAGCAGTTCTTC
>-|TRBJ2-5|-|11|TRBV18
CASSPAETQYF
TGTGCCAGCTCACCAGCTGAGACCCAGTACTTC
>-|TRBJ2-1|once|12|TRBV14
CASSQVATRMFF
TGTGCCAGCAGCCAAGTTGCGACTAGGATGTTCTTC
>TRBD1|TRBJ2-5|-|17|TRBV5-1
CASSFPRDRGLQETQYF
TGCGCCAGCAGTTTTCCACGCGACAGGGGGCTCCAAGAGACCCAGTACTTC
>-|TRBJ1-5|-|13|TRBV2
CASNGEGNQPQHF
TGTGCCAGCAACGGGGAGGGCAATCAGCCCCAGCATTTT
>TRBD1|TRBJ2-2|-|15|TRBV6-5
CASSPQGAWTGELFF
TGTGCCAGCAGTCCACAGGGGGCTTGGACCGGGGAGCTGTTTTTT
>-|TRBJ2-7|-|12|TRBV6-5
CASQGSSYEQYF
TGTGCCAGCCAAGGGAGCTCCTACGAGCAGTACTTC
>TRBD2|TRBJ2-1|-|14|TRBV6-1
CASSGGRSYNEQFF
TGTGCCAGCAGTGGCGGGAGATCCTACAATGAGCAGTTCTTC
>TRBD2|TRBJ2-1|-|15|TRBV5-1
CASSTGLAEYNEQFF
TGCGCCAGCAGCACCGGACTAGCGGAATACAATGAGCAGTTCTTC
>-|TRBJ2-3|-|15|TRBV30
CAWSVGGRGTDTQYF
TGTGCCTGGAGTGTGGGGGGAAGGGGCACAGATACGCAGTATTTT
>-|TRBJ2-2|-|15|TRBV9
CASSVVPQSTGELFF
TGTGCCAGCAGCGTAGTGCCCCAAAGCACCGGGGAGCTGTTTTTT
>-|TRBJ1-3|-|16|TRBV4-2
CASSQVLEGAGNTIYF
TGTGCCAGCAGCCAGGTTCTGGAGGGGGCTGGAAACACCATATATTTT
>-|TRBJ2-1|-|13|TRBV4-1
CASSQFRGNEQFF
TGCGCCAGCAGCCAATTCCGCGGCAATGAGCAGTTCTTC
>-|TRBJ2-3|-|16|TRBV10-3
CAISPGPPLGTDTQYF
TGTGCCATCAGCCCGGGACCTCCGTTGGGCACAGATACGCAGTATTTT
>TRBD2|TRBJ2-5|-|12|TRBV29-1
CSVESGSETQYF
TGCAGCGTAGAAAGCGGGAGTGAGACCCAGTACTTC
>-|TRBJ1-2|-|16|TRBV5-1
CASTQEGGFLNYGYTF
TGCGCCAGCACCCAGGAGGGCGGATTCTTAAACTATGGCTACACCTTC
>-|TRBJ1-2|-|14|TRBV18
CASSPPGQLKRVYF
TGTGCCAGCTCACCACCAGGACAACTAAAAAGGGTGTACTTC
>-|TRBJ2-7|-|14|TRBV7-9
CASSLTPGTVVKYF
TGTGCCAGCAGCTTAACCCCAGGGACTGTCGTTAAGTACTTC
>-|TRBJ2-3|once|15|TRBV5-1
CASSWGVPRSDTQYF
TGCGCCAGCAGCTGGGGAGTCCCTCGTTCAGATACGCAGTATTTT
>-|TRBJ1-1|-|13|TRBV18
CASSPPLTPEAFF
TGTGCCAGCTCACCACCCTTGACACCTGAAGCTTTCTTT
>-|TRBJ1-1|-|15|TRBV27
CASSLHPDLNTEAFF
TGTGCCAGCAGTTTACACCCGGACCTGAACACTGAAGCTTTCTTT
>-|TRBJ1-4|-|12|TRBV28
CASSSSNEKLFF
TGTGCCAGCAGTTCCTCTAATGAAAAACTGTTTTTT
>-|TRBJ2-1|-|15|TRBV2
CASSGRGSSYNEQFF
TGTGCCAGCAGTGGTAGGGGGAGCTCCTACAATGAGCAGTTCTTC
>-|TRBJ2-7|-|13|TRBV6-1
CASTRDSTYEQYF
TGTGCCAGCACCCGGGACTCCACCTACGAGCAGTACTTC
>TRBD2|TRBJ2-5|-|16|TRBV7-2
CASSLGPLAGQETQYF
TGTGCCAGCAGCCTTGGTCCGCTAGCGGGCCAAGAGACCCAGTACTTC
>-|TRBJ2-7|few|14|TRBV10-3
CAISDEGNSYEQYF
TGTGCCATCAGTGACGAGGGAAACTCCTACGAGCAGTACTTC
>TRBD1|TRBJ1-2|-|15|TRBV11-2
CASSLGTGHTWGYTF
TGTGCCAGCAGCTTGGGGACAGGGCACACCTGGGGCTACACCTTC
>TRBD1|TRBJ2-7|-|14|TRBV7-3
CASSSTGQAHEQYF
TGTGCCAGCAGCTCTACGGGACAGGCCCACGAGCAGTACTTC